This T cell receptor (beta chain) was captured by sequencing in a study of shared clonotypes between healthy human individuals. The length of the CDR3 is 14 residues. With 6 bases removed from V and 4 bases from J, the gap between germline ends came to 12 bases. Germline V gene data show CDR1 as SGHTA and CDR2 as FQGNSA. Memory CD4+ cells were the fraction left after CD45RA+ naive selection. Sequenced by immunoSEQ multiplex PCR; TCRdb stores in-frame clones only, minus some. Of some 980,000 clones detected, 76% appear once; the ten largest clones hold over 1.3%. The J gene is TRBJ2-2, the V gene TRBV7-2; a possible D gene is TRBD2 (5 bases). Material: memory CD4+ T cells sorted from blood. The subset was: CD45RA-negative fraction. This sequence was found in a man between 18 and 35 years old in good health. The CDR3 nucleotides are TGTGCCAGCAGGCGAACTAGAATCACCGGGGAGCTGTTTTTT. As protein: CASRRTRITGELFF. Complete variable domain (other parts from reference TRBV7-2 and TRBJ2-2): GAGVSQSPSNKVTEKGKDVELRCDPISGHTALYWYRQSLGQGLEFLIYFQGNSAPDKSGLPSDRFSAERTGGSVSTLTIQRTQQEDSAVYLCASRRTRITGELFFGEGSRLTVL.